Ten or more counts support the clone carrying this TCR beta chain. The antigen is undetermined. TCR beta CDR3 regions were amplified from RNA transcripts. HTBI primers served in a first-round RT-PCR, which a second-round multiplex PCR followed. TCRdb recomputed calls from the multiplex PCR reads with MiXCR, one row per CDR3 protein. The sample contains over 500,000 distinct CDR3 sequences, 22% of which appear only once. These data come from a study of Graves' ophthalmopathy and Graves' hyperthyroidism. Study in general: Blood was drawn at initial diagnosis, before any treatment. Notes on the study in general: A classifier, a 13-signature model, separated ophthalmopathy from stable hyperthyroidism with 87.88% sensitivity and 81.08% specificity. Most thyroid clonotypes with frequency above 0.001 were detected in blood too.

Germline V gives CDR1 SGHNT, CDR2 YYREEE (reference sequence). There are 14 residues in the CDR3. V lost 4 bases, J lost 4 bases, and 14 bases lay in between. The TCR originated in a young woman with stable Graves' hyperthyroidism. Some clones in this sample may be carry-over from other donors' samples. The sample comprised peripheral blood. The chain recombines TRBV5-4 with TRBJ1-2; D might be TRBD1 (5 bases). CDR3 coding DNA: TGTGCCAGCAGCCCGGCGGCCAGGGTCTATGGCTACACCTTC. This translates into CASSPAARVYGYTF.